This T cell receptor (beta chain) was observed in a study of cytomegalovirus exposure and HLA in healthy donors. Findings and limits, study-wide: Researchers reported that a few CMV-associated chains were confirmed in vitro as CMV antigen-specific.

The length of the CDR3 is 18 residues. In germline, CDR1 is GTSNPN, CDR2 SVGIG (reference sequence). J gave up 0 bases and V 0 bases, and 6 bases lay outside the gene matches. In the case of this clone: Its antigen is currently unknown.

A multiplex PCR was run with 60 Vbeta primers and 13 Jbeta primers. TCRdb keeps only in-frame clones here, not all; method: immunoSEQ multiplex PCR. The sample holds some 100,000 clones, roughly three quarters seen once. The gene calls are TRBV30 and TRBJ1-6; 9 bases map to TRBD1. Sequenced material: PBMCs. The sequence derives from a male donor in good health and CMV-seropositive. The CDR3 sequence: CAWSVQGAGISYNSPLHF. The CDR3 nucleotides read TGTGCCTGGAGTGTACAGGGGGCAGGCATCTCCTATAATTCACCCCTCCACTTT.